This TCR beta chain was captured in a study of T cell repertoires in ileal Crohn's disease. Study details: Patients had a median roughly 8-year disease duration, and less than 45% were active smokers.

Trimming took 5 bases from V and 0 from J, leaving 8 bases between them. The CDR3 is 14 residues long. The germline V gene encodes CDR1 SGHNT and CDR2 YENEEA. TCRdb's copy holds only in-frame clones and misses some; the assay was immunoSEQ multiplex PCR. The sample contains a few thousand clones, roughly four fifths of which appear only once. The sequence was obtained from an adult with Crohn's disease. V is TRBV11-3 and J is TRBJ2-1; D is uncertain. Material: ileal tissue. The CDR3 here is CASSPFSSYNEQFF. The CDR3 DNA reads TGTGCCAGCAGCCCGTTTAGCTCCTACAATGAGCAGTTCTTC. The full variable domain, in which reference TRBV11-3 and TRBJ2-1 provide the parts outside the CDR3, is EAGVVQSPRYKIIEKKQPVAFWCNPISGHNTLYWYLQNLGQGPELLIRYENEEAVDDSQLPKDRFSAERLKGVDSTLKIQPAELGDSAVYLCASSPFSSYNEQFFGPGTRLTVL.